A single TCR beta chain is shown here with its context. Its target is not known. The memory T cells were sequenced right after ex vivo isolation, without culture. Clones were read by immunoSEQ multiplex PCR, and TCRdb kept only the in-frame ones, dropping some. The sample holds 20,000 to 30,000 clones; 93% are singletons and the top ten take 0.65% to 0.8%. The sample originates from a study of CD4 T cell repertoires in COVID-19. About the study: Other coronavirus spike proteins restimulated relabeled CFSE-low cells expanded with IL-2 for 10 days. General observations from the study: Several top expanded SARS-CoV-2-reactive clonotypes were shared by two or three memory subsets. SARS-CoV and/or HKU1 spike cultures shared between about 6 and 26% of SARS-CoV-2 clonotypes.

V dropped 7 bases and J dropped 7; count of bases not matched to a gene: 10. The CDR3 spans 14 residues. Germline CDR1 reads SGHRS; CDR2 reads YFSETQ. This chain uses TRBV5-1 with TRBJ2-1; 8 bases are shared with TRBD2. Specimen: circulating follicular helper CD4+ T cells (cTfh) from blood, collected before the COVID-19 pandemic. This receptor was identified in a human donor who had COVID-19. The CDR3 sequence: CASCRTSGSNEQFF. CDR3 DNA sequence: TGCGCCAGCTGTAGAACTAGCGGCTCTAATGAGCAGTTCTTC.